This T cell receptor beta chain derives from a study of PD-1 blockade in classical Hodgkin lymphoma. Study findings and constraints: Repertoire difference causes, possibly disease activity or prior therapy, remain undefined.

Time point in this sample: newly diagnosed, previously untreated cHL patient sample. Purification of CD4+ T cells from thawed PBMCs was achieved by magnetic negative selection. V lost 3 bases and J lost 3, with 10 bases in between. This CDR3 has 13 amino acids. Germline V gene data show CDR1 as SQVTM and CDR2 as ANQGSEA. The repertoire was sequenced with immunoSEQ multiplex PCR; TCRdb's copy has only in-frame clones and lacks some. The table shows roughly 14,000 clones, with around 83% occurring only once. Regarding this clone: Antigen unknown.

This clonotype was sampled from a human donor with classical Hodgkin lymphoma. This chain links TRBV29-1 with TRBJ2-3, with D tentatively TRBD1 (5 bases). Sequences were obtained from CD4+ T cells from blood. Written as DNA, the CDR3 is TGCAGCGTTGATATTTCAGGGACAGATACGCAGTATTTT. This encodes CSVDISGTDTQYF.